This T cell receptor beta chain was captured in a study of siplizumab effects on memory and regulatory T cells. The V and J ends lost 2 bases and 1 base respectively, with 12 bases between them. Germline V gene data show CDR1 as SGDLS and CDR2 as YYNGEE. The CDR3 sequence is 15 residues long. The repertoire was sequenced with immunoSEQ multiplex PCR; TCRdb's copy has only in-frame clones and lacks some. This sample has around 87,000 clones, with approximately 90% found just once. V and J are TRBV9 and TRBJ2-5; D is possibly TRBD2 (5 bases). The clonotype originates from a human donor in good health. The source material was CD4+ T cells sorted from blood. CDR3 amino acids: CASSVRGAVQETQYF. The CDR3 DNA follows: TGTGCCAGCAGCGTCCGGGGTGCGGTCCAAGAGACCCAGTACTTC.